These 27 T cell receptor beta chains were sequenced from one sample in a study of neurological immune-mediated disorders. TCRdb independently ran MiXCR on the 5' RACE reads; one entry per CDR3 protein. The table has fewer than 50,000 distinct CDR3 sequences, about 12% seen once; the top ten hold 7% to 10%. Stated time point: longitudinal time-point 3. The specimen sequenced was PBMCs. These receptors were obtained from a male donor with HTLV-1-associated myelopathy (HAM/TSP).

In this sample, this clonotype turned up many times. This chain joins TRBV5-6 and TRBJ2-3, with D tentatively TRBD1 or TRBD2 (5 bases each). Germline V CDR1 and CDR2: SGHDT, YYEEEE. This CDR3 contains 15 residues. V lost 6 bases and J lost 0, with 14 bases in between. The DNA of the CDR3 is TGTGCCAGCATCCGGGACGCGGCTAGCACAGATACGCAGTATTTT. Amino acids: CASIRDAASTDTQYF.

With respect to this clonotype: This may arise from a read error, as a much more abundant clone is one base away. This chain connects TRBV20-1 to TRBJ1-2, with a weak D call TRBD1 (5 bases). CDR3 size: 15 residues. V lost 6 bases and J 1 base, leaving 18 bases between the germline ends. CDR1 and CDR2 (germline): DFQATT, SNEGSKA (reference sequence). In DNA form, the CDR3 reads TGCAGTGCCAAAGTAGTCGGGGACTATAACTATGGCTACACCTTC. The encoded protein is CSAKVVGDYNYGYTF.

This clonotype occurred many times. The chain carries TRBV5-1 and TRBJ1-4, with TRBD1 matching 7 bases. V dropped 0 bases and J dropped 8; count of bases not matched to a gene: 13. CDR1 and CDR2 (germline): SGHRS, YFSETQ. This CDR3 has 17 residues. CDR3 DNA sequence: TGCGCCAGCAGCTTGGGGCAGGGGGAAGTAGCTTACGAAAAACTGTTTTTT. Amino acid sequence: CASSLGQGEVAYEKLFF.

Ten or more counts support this clonotype. The chain recombines TRBV28 with TRBJ2-4; 12 bases match TRBD2. Germline V gives CDR1 MDHEN, CDR2 SYDVKM. V was clipped by 7 bases and J by 0 bases; unmatched bases: 10. The CDR3 loop spans 18 amino acids. The CDR3 coding sequence is TGTGCCAGCACCCTAGGGCTAGCGGGGGGGTTAGCCAAAAACATTCAGTACTTC. Translated: CASTLGLAGGLAKNIQYF. The full variable domain, with the rest looked up from reference TRBV28 and TRBJ2-4, is DVKVTQSSRYLVKRTGEKVFLECVQDMDHENMFWYRQDPGLGLRLIYFSYDVKMKEKGDIPEGYSVSREKKERFSLILESASTNQTSMYLCASTLGLAGGLAKNIQYFGAGTRLSVL.

This clonotype was counted many times. This chain uses TRBV2 with TRBJ2-7; TRBD1 agrees at 8 bases. CDR1 SNHLY and CDR2 FYNNEI come from the germline V gene. This CDR3 spans 12 amino acids. Germline trimming cut 6 bases from V and 3 bases from J; bases unmatched to any gene: 1. The CDR3 bases are TGTGCCAGCAGCGGACAGGGCTACGAGCAGTACTTC. Residues: CASSGQGYEQYF. The variable domain in full, with the rest retrieved from reference TRBV2 and TRBJ2-7, is EPEVTQTPSHQVTQMGQEVILRCVPISNHLYFYWYRQILGQKVEFLVSFYNNEISEKSEIFDDQFSVERPDGSNFTLKIRSTKLEDSAMYFCASSGQGYEQYFGPGTRLTVT.

This clonotype was picked up many times. The rearrangement joins TRBV5-1 to TRBJ2-3, with TRBD1 matching 8 bases. V gave up 4 bases and J gave up 4 bases; unmatched junction bases: 11. There are 16 residues in the CDR3. Germline V gives CDR1 SGHRS, CDR2 YFSETQ. The CDR3 bases are TGCGCCAGCAGCCCCCTCCCGGGACAGGCATCAGATACGCAGTATTTT. It specifies CASSPLPGQASDTQYF.

This clonotype appeared many times. V is TRBV29-1 and J is TRBJ1-2; D gene ambiguous. The CDR3 is made up of 13 amino acids. Germline loops: CDR1 SQVTM, CDR2 ANQGSEA. V was pared by 3 bases and J by 2 bases, with 10 bases between. CDR3 protein: CSVDLGANYGYTF. Written as DNA, the CDR3 is TGCAGCGTTGATCTGGGCGCAAACTATGGCTACACCTTC.

This clonotype was counted ten times or more. The chain couples TRBV28 to TRBJ1-6; TRBD1 might be the D (6 bases). V lost 11 bases and J 2 bases, leaving 19 bases between the germline ends. CDR3 length equals 16 residues. In germline, CDR1 is MDHEN, CDR2 SYDVKM. The CDR3 bases are TGTGCCGGGTCGAAAGGGGGGCGGACCTATAATTCACCCCTCCACTTT. It is translated as CAGSKGGRTYNSPLHF.

This clonotype has a count of ten or more. V usage is TRBV10-2 and J usage is TRBJ2-1, with a tentative D call TRBD2 (6 bases). The germline gives CDR1 WSHSY, CDR2 SAAADI. Trimming left V 5 bases short and J 7 bases short, with 12 bases between. CDR3 length: 13 residues. The CDR3 sequence is CASSRDFPNEQFF. The CDR3 bases are TGCGCCAGCAGTCGGGACTTCCCGAATGAGCAGTTCTTC.

The sample holds many counts of this clonotype. The chain is built from TRBV4-3 and TRBJ2-5; D is tentatively TRBD1 or TRBD2 (6 bases each). CDR3 length: 15 amino acids. Germline CDR1 LGHNA, CDR2 YSLEER. V dropped 1 base and J dropped 5 bases, with 14 bases sitting between them. The CDR3 reads CASSQGTLGGETQYF. The CDR3 DNA reads as TGCGCCAGCAGCCAAGGAACTTTAGGGGGGGAGACCCAGTACTTC.

This clonotype was observed many times. This rearrangement joins TRBV3-1 to TRBJ2-5; D unresolved. The CDR3 consists of 11 residues. V lost 2 bases and J 7 bases, leaving 5 bases between the germline ends. The germline CDR1 and CDR2 sequences are LGHDT and YNNKEL (reference sequence). CDR3 nucleotide sequence: TGTGCCAGCAGCCAAACCTTGACCCAGTACTTC. Translation: CASSQTLTQYF.

This clonotype came up many times. V gene TRBV5-5 combines with J gene TRBJ1-1; D gene ambiguous. The CDR3 contains 14 residues. CDR1 and CDR2 from the germline V gene are SGHKS and YYEKEE (reference sequence). The ends were cut back, 5 bases at V and 0 bases at J, with 11 bases in the middle. CDR3 coding DNA: TGTGCCAGCAGGACAAGCCAGTTGAACACTGAAGCTTTCTTT. Its translation: CASRTSQLNTEAFF.

This clonotype was counted ten times or more. The genes are TRBV11-3 and TRBJ2-7; unclear D gene. The germline V and J ends were trimmed by 5 bases and 1 base, with 12 bases remaining between them. Germline V gene lookup returns CDR1 SGHNT and CDR2 YENEEA. The length of the CDR3 is 14 residues. The CDR3 coding sequence is TGTGCCAGCAGCCAGTCGCCAGTTTCCTACGAGCAGTACTTC. Protein product: CASSQSPVSYEQYF.

Details on this clonotype: A much larger clone differs from this one at a single base, so this may be a read error. The rearrangement joins TRBV7-2 to TRBJ1-6; D gene uncertain. The CDR3 has 15 residues. V was pared by 5 bases and J by 10 bases, with 18 bases between. The germline CDR1 and CDR2 sequences are SGHTA and FQGNSA. The CDR3 DNA reads TGTGCCAGCAGCGTAGAGTGGAGTGATGACTCACCCCTCCACTTT. Translated, it gives CASSVEWSDDSPLHF. The variable domain in full, with the rest retrieved from reference TRBV7-2 and TRBJ1-6, is GAGVSQSPSNKVTEKGKDVELRCDPISGHTALYWYRQSLGQGLEFLIYFQGNSAPDKSGLPSDRFSAERTGGSVSTLTIQRTQQEDSAVYLCASSVEWSDDSPLHFGNGTRLTVT.

The chain combines TRBV5-5 with TRBJ1-6; D gene unclear. The germline CDR1 and CDR2 sequences are SGHKS and YYEKEE (reference sequence). With 0 bases removed from V and 8 bases from J, the gap between germline ends came to 6 bases. This CDR3 spans 13 amino acids. The CDR3 protein is CASSLAADSPLHF. DNA for the CDR3: TGTGCCAGCAGCTTGGCCGCAGATTCACCCCTCCACTTT. Filled out from reference TRBV5-5 and TRBJ1-6, the complete variable domain reads DAGVTQSPTHLIKTRGQQVTLRCSPISGHKSVSWYQQVLGQGPQFIFQYYEKEERGRGNFPDRFSARQFPNYSSELNVNALLLGDSALYLCASSLAADSPLHFGNGTRLTVT.

The sample holds many counts of this clonotype. The rearrangement joins TRBV12-3 or TRBV12-4 to TRBJ1-2; D not resolved. The V gene lost 5 bases and the J gene lost 8 bases, with 12 bases spanning the gap. The CDR3 sequence is 12 residues long. CDR3: CASSLNGRGYTF. As DNA, the CDR3 is TGTGCCAGCAGTCTCAACGGGAGAGGCTACACCTTC.

Points on this clonotype: Relative to the germline gene, one junction end is altered; a read error may explain this. The J gene is TRBJ1-6, the V gene TRBV4-3; no reliable D call. Per the germline V gene, CDR1 is LGHNA and CDR2 is YSLEER. The CDR3 has 14 amino acids. CDR3 loop: CASSQTRNNLPLHF. CDR3 DNA: TGCGCCAGCAGTCAAACCAGGAATAATTTACCCCTCCACTTT.

This clonotype has ten or more counts. The chain is built from TRBV10-2 and TRBJ2-1; 8 positions agree with TRBD1. J lost 10 bases, V lost 1 base, and 6 bases had no gene match. From germline, CDR1 is WSHSY and CDR2 SAAADI. The length of the CDR3 is 14 residues. CDR3 amino acids: CASSEFGQGAEQFF. Here the CDR3 DNA reads TGCGCCAGCAGTGAGTTTGGACAGGGTGCGGAGCAGTTCTTC.

The sample holds many counts of this clonotype. The CDR3 DNA is TGCAGTGCTAACGGCGTATGGCCCGGGGGGAACAATGAGCAGTTCTTC. Translated: CSANGVWPGGNNEQFF. The genes are TRBV20-1 and TRBJ2-1; TRBD2 agrees at 7 bases. The germline V gene encodes CDR1 DFQATT and CDR2 SNEGSKA (reference sequence). V gave up 4 bases and J gave up 5 bases; unmatched junction bases: 14. The CDR3 sequence is 16 residues long.

This clonotype has a count of ten or more. This sequence joins TRBV5-1 and TRBJ1-2; 8 nucleotides line up with TRBD1. V was pared by 4 bases and J by 3 bases, with 17 bases of the junction left unmatched. Germline CDR1 reads SGHRS; CDR2 reads YFSETQ. The CDR3 covers 18 residues. The DNA for the CDR3 is TGCGCCAGCAGCGCACCCTCCGGGACAGGCAAAGGTTACTATGGCTACACCTTC. As protein: CASSAPSGTGKGYYGYTF.

This clonotype came up many times. The chain is built from TRBV12-3 or TRBV12-4 and TRBJ1-2, with 9 nucleotides matching TRBD1. The CDR3 sequence is 17 residues long. Trimming at V came to 3 bases and at J to 8 bases, leaving 16 bases not matched to a gene. The CDR3 bases are TGTGCCAGCAGTTTCCGACCGGGACAGGGTTTGGGAAAAGGCTACACCTTC. Protein product: CASSFRPGQGLGKGYTF.

This clonotype was detected ten times or more. The chain couples TRBV4-1 to TRBJ2-5; 9 bases fit TRBD2. The trim removed 4 bases at V and 2 bases at J, leaving 11 bases unmatched. The CDR3 is 17 amino acids. Germline lookup yields CDR1 MGHRA and CDR2 YSYEKL. The CDR3 bases are TGCGCCAGCAGCCTCGTCCCCTTAGCGGGAGAACAAGAGACCCAGTACTTC. As protein: CASSLVPLAGEQETQYF.

Ten or more counts support this clonotype. This chain joins TRBV20-1 and TRBJ2-5; TRBD1 agrees at 10 bases. V shed 6 bases, J shed 5 bases, and the junction held 6 bases outside the gene matches. This CDR3 is 13 amino acids long. The germline CDR1 and CDR2 sequences are DFQATT and SNEGSKA (reference sequence). The CDR3 nucleotides read TGCAGTGCCTGTGGGACAGGGGTCGAGACCCAGTACTTC. Translated, it gives CSACGTGVETQYF.

The rearrangement joins TRBV19 to TRBJ2-7; D may correspond to TRBD1 or TRBD2 (5 bases each). CDR1 LNHDA and CDR2 SQIVND come from the germline V gene (reference sequence). Trimming took off 3 bases at V and 2 bases at J, with 11 bases between the two ends. The CDR3 is 14 residues long. The CDR3 DNA sequence: TGTGCCAGTAGTATCCTGGGGGAAACCTACGAGCAGTACTTC. It specifies CASSILGETYEQYF.

This clonotype was picked up many times. This rearrangement joins TRBV5-5 to TRBJ2-2; 7 bases align to TRBD2. After removal of 6 bases from V and 2 bases from J, the junction contained 7 bases not matched to a gene. The V gene's germline CDR1 is SGHKS and CDR2 YYEKEE (reference sequence). CDR3 length: 15 amino acids. This CDR3 reads CASTERGPNTGELFF. DNA of the CDR3: TGTGCCAGCACTGAGCGGGGTCCTAACACCGGGGAGCTGTTTTTT.

The sample holds one count of this clonotype. This may be a read error: a much more frequent sequence differs by one nucleotide. The rearrangement links TRBV20-1 to TRBJ1-5; D not resolved. Germline lookup yields CDR1 DFQATT and CDR2 SNEGSKA (reference sequence). Trimming cost V 1 base and J 8 bases, with 18 bases left between them. The CDR3 consists of 15 residues. The CDR3, as DNA: TGCAGTGCTAGAGTTTATAGGGTAGCAAATAAGCCCCAGCATTTT. The encoded protein is CSARVYRVANKPQHF.

In its sample, this clonotype was seen many times. The rearrangement uses TRBV24-1 and TRBJ1-1; possibly TRBD1 for D (5 bases). V dropped 5 bases and J dropped 1 base, with 7 bases sitting between them. The germline CDR1 and CDR2 sequences are KGHDR and SFDVKD. This CDR3 region has 13 residues. The CDR3 sequence: CATSAGGNTEAFF. The CDR3 DNA reads as TGTGCCACCAGTGCGGGGGGGAACACTGAAGCTTTCTTT.